These T cell receptor beta chains were read from a single sample in a study of T cells in Graves' hyperthyroidism and ophthalmopathy. From the multiplex PCR reads, TCRdb called clonotypes with MiXCR, one entry per CDR3 protein. Among fewer than 650,000 distinct CDR3 sequences, over 35% were seen once, and the ten largest hold about two fifths. The specimen was peripheral blood or thyroid tissue (not recorded which). These TCRs come from an adult woman with Graves' disease, either hyperthyroidism or ophthalmopathy (not recorded which). The conserved cysteine and the conserved F or W are not part of the CDR3 here. Only some rows state a clone size, as once, few, many or a class for expanded clones.

v_gene: TRBV10-3; len: 11; abundance: few; CDR3aa: ASRGLGVFGYT
v_gene: TRBV6-2/TRBV6-3; len: 13; abundance: many; CDR3aa: ASSTAGTGEETQY
v_gene: TRBV10-3; len: 14; abundance: .; CDR3aa: ASSSAVSGANSPLH
v_gene: TRBV10-3; len: 10; abundance: many; CDR3aa: AISVADYEQY
v_gene: TRBV9; len: 10; abundance: .; CDR3aa: ASSTQETAHT
v_gene: TRBV12-3/TRBV12-4; len: 11; abundance: .; CDR3aa: ASSFMGQDTIY
v_gene: TRBV3-1; len: 11; abundance: few; CDR3aa: ASSSVSGNTIY
v_gene: TRBV7-6; len: 12; abundance: .; CDR3aa: ASSLGDGAYEQY
v_gene: TRBV25-1; len: 15; abundance: .; CDR3aa: ASSLPSVDRDSSPLH
v_gene: TRBV7-8; len: 12; abundance: .; CDR3aa: ASSFSSRQIEAF
v_gene: TRBV11-2; len: 11; abundance: .; CDR3aa: ASSWSRIYEQY
v_gene: TRBV15; len: 12; abundance: many; CDR3aa: ATSPRGVSYEQY
v_gene: TRBV19; len: 13; abundance: few; CDR3aa: ASSIQDPGANVLT
v_gene: TRBV10-3; len: 12; abundance: many; CDR3aa: AIRSDRENYEQY
v_gene: TRBV7-9; len: 13; abundance: .; CDR3aa: ASSLDRGQVETQY
v_gene: TRBV7-9; len: 13; abundance: .; CDR3aa: ASSSGDRGNSPLH
v_gene: TRBV7-6; len: 12; abundance: many; CDR3aa: ASSLEGGADGYT